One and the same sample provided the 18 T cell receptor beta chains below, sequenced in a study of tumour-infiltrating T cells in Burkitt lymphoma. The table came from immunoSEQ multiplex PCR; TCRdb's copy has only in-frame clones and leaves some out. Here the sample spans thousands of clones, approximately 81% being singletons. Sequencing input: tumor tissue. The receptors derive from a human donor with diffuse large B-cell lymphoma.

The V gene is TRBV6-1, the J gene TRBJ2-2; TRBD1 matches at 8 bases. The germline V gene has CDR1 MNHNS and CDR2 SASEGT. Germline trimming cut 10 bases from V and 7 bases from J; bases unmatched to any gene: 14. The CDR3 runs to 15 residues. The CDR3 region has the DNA TGTGCCACCCCTCGGAGGACAGGGCAAAACGGGGAGCTGTTTTTT. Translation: CATPRRTGQNGELFF.

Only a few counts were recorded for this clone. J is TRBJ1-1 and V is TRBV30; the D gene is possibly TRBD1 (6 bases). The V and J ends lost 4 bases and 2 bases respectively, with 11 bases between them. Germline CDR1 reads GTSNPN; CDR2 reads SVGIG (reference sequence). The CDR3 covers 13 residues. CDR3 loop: CAWTHRVNTEAFF. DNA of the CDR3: TGTGCCTGGACCCACAGGGTAAACACTGAAGCTTTCTTT. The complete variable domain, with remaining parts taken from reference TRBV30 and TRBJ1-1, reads SQTIHQWPATLVQPVGSPLSLECTVEGTSNPNLYWYRQAAGRGLQLLFYSVGIGQISSEVPQNLSASRPQDRQFILSSKKLLLSDSGFYLCAWTHRVNTEAFFGQGTRLTVV.

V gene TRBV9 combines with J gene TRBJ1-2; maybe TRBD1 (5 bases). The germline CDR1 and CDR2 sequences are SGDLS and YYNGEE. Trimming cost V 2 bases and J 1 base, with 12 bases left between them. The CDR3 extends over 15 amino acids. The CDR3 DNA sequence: TGTGCCAGCAGCGTGGGGGAGGGGAGTAACTATGGCTACACCTTC. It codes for CASSVGEGSNYGYTF. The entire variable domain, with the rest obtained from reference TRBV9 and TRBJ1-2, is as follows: DSGVTQTPKHLITATGQRVTLRCSPRSGDLSVYWYQQSLDQGLQFLIQYYNGEERAKGNILERFSAQQFPDLHSELNLSSLELGDSALYFCASSVGEGSNYGYTFGSGTRLTVV.

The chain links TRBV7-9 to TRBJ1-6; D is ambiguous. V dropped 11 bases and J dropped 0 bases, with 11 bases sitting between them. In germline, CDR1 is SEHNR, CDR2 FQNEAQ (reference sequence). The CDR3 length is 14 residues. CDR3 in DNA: TGTGCCTCTACGGTGTTCTCCTATAATTCACCCCTCCACTTT. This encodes CASTVFSYNSPLHF.

The CDR3 is CASSYSVNTEAFF. The CDR3 DNA sequence: TGTGCCAGCAGTTACTCGGTGAACACTGAAGCTTTCTTT. V usage is TRBV6-5 and J usage is TRBJ1-1; D call uncertain. CDR1 and CDR2 (germline): MNHEY, SVGAGI. This CDR3 has 13 residues. Trimming pared 0 bases from V and 0 bases from J, leaving 2 bases between.

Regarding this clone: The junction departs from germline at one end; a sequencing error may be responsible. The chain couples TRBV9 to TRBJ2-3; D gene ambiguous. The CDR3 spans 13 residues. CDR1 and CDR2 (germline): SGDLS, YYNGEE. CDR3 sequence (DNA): TGTGCCAGCAGCGGTCGGACCCTAACGACGCGGTATTTT. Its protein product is CASSGRTLTTRYF.

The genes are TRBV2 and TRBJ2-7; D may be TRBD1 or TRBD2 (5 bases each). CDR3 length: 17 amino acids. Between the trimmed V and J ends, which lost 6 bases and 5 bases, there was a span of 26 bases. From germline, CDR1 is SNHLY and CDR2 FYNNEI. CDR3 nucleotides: TGTGCCAGCAGAAGCCCTTATGGTGTCAGGCGAGGGGACGAGCAGTACTTC. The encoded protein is CASRSPYGVRRGDEQYF.

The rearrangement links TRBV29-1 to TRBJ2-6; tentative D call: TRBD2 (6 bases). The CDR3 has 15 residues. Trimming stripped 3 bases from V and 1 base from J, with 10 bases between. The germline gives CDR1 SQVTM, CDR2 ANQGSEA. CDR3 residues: CSVEGGGSGANVLTF. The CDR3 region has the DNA TGCAGCGTTGAGGGGGGTGGGTCTGGGGCCAACGTCCTGACTTTC.

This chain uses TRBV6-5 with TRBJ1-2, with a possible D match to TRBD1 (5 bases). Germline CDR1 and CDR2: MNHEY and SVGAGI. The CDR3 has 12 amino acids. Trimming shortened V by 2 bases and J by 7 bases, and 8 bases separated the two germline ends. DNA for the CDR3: TGTGCCAGCAGTTACGTGGGGGGTGGCTACACCTTC. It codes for CASSYVGGGYTF.

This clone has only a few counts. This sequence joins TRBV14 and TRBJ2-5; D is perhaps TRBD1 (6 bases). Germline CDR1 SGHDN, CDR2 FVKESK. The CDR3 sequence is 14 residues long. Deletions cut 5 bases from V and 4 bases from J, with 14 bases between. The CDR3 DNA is TGTGCCAGCAGCAGGGCCAGGGGCAGAGAGACCCAGTACTTC. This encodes CASSRARGRETQYF.

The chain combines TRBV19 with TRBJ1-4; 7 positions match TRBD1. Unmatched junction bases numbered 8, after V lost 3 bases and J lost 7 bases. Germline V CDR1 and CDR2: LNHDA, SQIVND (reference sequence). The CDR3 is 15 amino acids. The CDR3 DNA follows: TGTGCCAGTAGTATTCGAGGACAGGTTTTTGAAAAACTGTTTTTT. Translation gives CASSIRGQVFEKLFF.

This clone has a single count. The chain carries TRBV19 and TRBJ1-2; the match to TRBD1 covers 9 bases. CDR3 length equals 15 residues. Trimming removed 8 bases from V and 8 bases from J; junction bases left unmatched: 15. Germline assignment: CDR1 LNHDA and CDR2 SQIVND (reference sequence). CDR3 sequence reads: CASSTTGGSVGGYTF. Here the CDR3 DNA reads TGTGCCAGTTCCACCACAGGGGGCTCAGTTGGCGGCTACACCTTC.

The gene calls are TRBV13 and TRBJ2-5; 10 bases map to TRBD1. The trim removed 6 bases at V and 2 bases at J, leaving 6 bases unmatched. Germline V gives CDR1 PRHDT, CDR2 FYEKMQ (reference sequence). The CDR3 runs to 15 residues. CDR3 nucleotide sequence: TGTGCCAGCAGTTATAGGGGACAGGGGCAAGAGACCCAGTACTTC. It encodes CASSYRGQGQETQYF.

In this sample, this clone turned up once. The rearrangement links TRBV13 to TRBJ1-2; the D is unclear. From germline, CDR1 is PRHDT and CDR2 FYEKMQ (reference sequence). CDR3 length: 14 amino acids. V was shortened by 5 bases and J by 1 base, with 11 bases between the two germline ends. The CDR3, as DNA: TGTGCCAGCAGCCTTCGGACGGATAACTATGGCTACACCTTC. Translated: CASSLRTDNYGYTF.

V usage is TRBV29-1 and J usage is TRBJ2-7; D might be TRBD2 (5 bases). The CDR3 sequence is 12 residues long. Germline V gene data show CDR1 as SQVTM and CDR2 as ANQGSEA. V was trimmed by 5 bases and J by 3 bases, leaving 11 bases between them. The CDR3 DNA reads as TGCAGCGTTTCCTCGGGGTTCTACGAGCAGTACTTC. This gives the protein CSVSSGFYEQYF.

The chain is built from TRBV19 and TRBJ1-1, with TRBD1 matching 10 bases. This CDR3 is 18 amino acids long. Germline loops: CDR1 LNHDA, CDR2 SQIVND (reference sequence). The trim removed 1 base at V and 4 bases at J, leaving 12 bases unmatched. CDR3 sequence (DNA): TGTGCCAGTAGTATAGGCCTTCCGGGACAGGGGTGGGTCACTGAAGCTTTCTTT. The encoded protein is CASSIGLPGQGWVTEAFF.

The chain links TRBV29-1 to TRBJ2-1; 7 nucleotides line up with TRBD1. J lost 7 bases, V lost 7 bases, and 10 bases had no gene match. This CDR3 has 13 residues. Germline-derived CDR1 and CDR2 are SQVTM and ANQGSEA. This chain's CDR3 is CSARTGVGNEQFF. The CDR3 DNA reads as TGCAGCGCTCGGACAGGAGTTGGGAATGAGCAGTTCTTC.

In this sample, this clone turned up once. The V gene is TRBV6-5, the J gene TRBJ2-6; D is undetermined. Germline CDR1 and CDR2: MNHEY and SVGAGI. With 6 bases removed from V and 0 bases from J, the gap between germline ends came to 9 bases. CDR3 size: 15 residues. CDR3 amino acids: CASSGQSSGANVLTF. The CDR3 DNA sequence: TGTGCCAGCAGCGGTCAGAGCTCTGGGGCCAACGTCCTGACTTTC.